This note documents a single TCR beta chain sequence. No antigen is known for it. Base qualities were left out, and no much larger clone turns up one base away. The record originates from a study of vaccination and CD4 T cells after COVID-19 (dated by TCRdb to between 2021 and 2024). About the investigation overall: The convalescent cohort included six males and four females, with two Hispanic individuals, seven Caucasians, two Asians and one multiracial person. Control cultures used a CEFX viral epitope pool as positive control, an HIV-1 Nef peptide pool as negative control, or no peptide. In around 10 COVID-19 convalescent patients and a few infection-naive healthy vaccine recipients, researchers compared the spike-specific CD4+ TCR repertoire from before mRNA vaccination with the repertoire from after. At the TCR clonotype level, an earlier paper using these donors assessed memory CD4+ T cell crossreactivity between SARS-CoV-2 and common cold coronavirus spike proteins. Overlapping spike peptide pools from SARS-CoV-2 and from the common cold coronaviruses HCoV-NL63, HCoV-OC43 and HCoV-229E were used as culture stimuli. Participants received two doses of either the Pfizer-BioNTech BNT162b2 vaccine (n=8) or the Moderna mRNA-1273 vaccine (n=2). Post-vaccine blood samples were taken a median of approximately 70 days after the second vaccine dose, with a range of about 13 to 250 days. Post-COVID blood samples were collected from convalescent patients a median of roughly 100 days after diagnosis, with a range of about 35 to 170 days.

Here is what the overall study found, with its caveats: Relatively few convalescent patients were included in the study, and early timepoints after natural infection were not analyzed. Among convalescent patients, a median about 86% of the SARS-CoV-2-reactive clones seen after vaccination appeared only after vaccination, which suggests priming specific to the vaccine. The median number of SARS-CoV-2-reactive clonotypes rose from 21 after infection to some 37 after vaccination, but the change was not significant. In convalescent patients, nearly all vaccine-specific clones (304 of 307) were found to be mono-reactive for SARS-CoV-2 spike rather than cross-reactive with common cold coronaviruses.

The V end gives up 7 bases and the J end 7 bases, leaving 6 bases in the junction not matched to a gene. Reading the germline V gene gives CDR1 MNHEY and CDR2 SVGEGT. From its cysteine to its phenylalanine, the CDR3 spans 12 amino acids. Only the CDR3 region is kept as DNA, spanning 36 bases read in frame from base 1. Taken with the paper, the label for treatment or condition translates to: roughly nine-day PBMC culture with coronavirus spike peptide pools or control peptides (ViraFEST assay). CD4+ T cells from unexposed donors were collected before the COVID-19 pandemic (2011-2018). The study used the ViraFEST assay, which expanded antigen-specific T cells with peptide pools and then identified expanded clonotypes by TCR sequencing. Around 2 million PBMCs per well were cultured in IMDM with roughly 5% human AB serum and 9 to 10 IU/ml IL-2, plus 10 ug/ml peptide pools. On days 3 and 7, half of the culture medium was replaced with fresh IL-2-containing medium. Once the cells had been in culture for about 10 days, the EasySep CD4+ T cell isolation kit was used to isolate CD4+ T cells by negative selection. Unexposed donor CD4+ T cells were tested for reactivity to SARS-CoV-2 S and N and four common cold coronavirus spike pools, as cell number allowed. PBMCs were separated from whole blood using Ficoll-Paque Plus gradient centrifugation and then either used fresh or cryopreserved at -140C. Triplicate wells were generally used for each culture condition. Leukapheresis product for the unexposed donors was purchased commercially.

Library preparation employed PCR. DNA from cultured CD4+ T cells was subjected to TCR sequencing with the Oncomine TCR Beta short-read assay at the Johns Hopkins FTIC core. Genomic DNA was extracted from the cultured CD4+ T cells with the QIAamp micro DNA kit. The Oncomine TCR Beta libraries from cultured CD4+ T cells were pooled using unique dual indexes and then sequenced on an Illumina iSeq 100. Per the original workflow: Non-productive sequences were removed, and CDR3s not starting with C, not ending with F or W, or shorter than 7 amino acids were discarded. The MANAFEST web application was used to identify antigen-specific clonotypes by comparing peptide-stimulated wells against reference wells and other culture wells. Positive clones required FDR below 0.05, an odds ratio above 5, and productive frequency above 0.1% in at least two of three replicate wells. Clonotypes that were significantly expanded in both SARS-CoV-2 spike wells and at least one common cold coronavirus spike condition were defined as cross-reactive. CDR3 homology was assessed with Levenshtein distances (stringdist) and unrooted phylogenetic trees (ape) in R version 3.6.1. TCRdb's own reprocessing of the public reads used fastp at Q25 and MiXCR and kept productive beta chains. When rows share a CDR3 protein, they turn into one entry using the most common DNA and genes. The V and J calls shown here were made by TCRdb, not taken from the authors' results. The sample includes fewer than 13,000 distinct CDR3 sequences, with 34% observed a single time. In total, the top ten clones hold roughly a fifth of the sample.

This receptor was obtained from a human donor in good health. Sequencing was performed on CD4+ T cells from blood, cultured in vitro. In this chain, TRBV6-2 or TRBV6-3 is recombined with TRBJ1-1, and 7 bases in between align with TRBD1. The DNA sequence is given as TGTGCCAGCACCCGGGGACAGCTTGAAGCTTTCTTT. The encoded protein is CASTRGQLEAFF.